The entry below describes one T cell receptor beta chain. Its target is unknown. This CDR3 is also generated by other DNA sequences in the sample. Profiling relied on immunoSEQ multiplex PCR, and the TCRdb table lists in-frame clones only, not all of them. The repertoire holds fewer than 150,000 clones, with roughly 82% as singletons. The sample belongs to a study of cytomegalovirus exposure and HLA in healthy donors. General observations from the study: Roughly 170 TCR beta chains were listed as cytomegalovirus-associated.

The receptor was derived from a young man in good health and CMV-seronegative. Sequenced material: PBMCs.

CDR3 residues: CASSPTGNTEAFF. CDR3 bases: TGTGCCAGCTCCCCGACGGGGAACACTGAAGCTTTCTTT. The chain carries TRBV18 and TRBJ1-1; D remains ambiguous. This CDR3 is built from 13 residues. V lost 6 bases and J 1 base, leaving 9 bases between the germline ends. In germline, CDR1 is KGHSH, CDR2 LQKENI.